This note documents a single TCR beta chain sequence. The sample belongs to a study of T cells after somatic rescue of genetic block. The germline V and J ends were trimmed by 3 bases and 4 bases, with 16 bases remaining between them. Germline-derived CDR1 and CDR2 are SGHVS and FQNEAQ. The CDR3 has 17 amino acids. Profiling relied on immunoSEQ multiplex PCR, and the TCRdb table lists in-frame clones only, not all of them. Here the sample spans 95,000 to 120,000 clones, about 93% being singletons. The sequence was obtained from a woman between 18 and 29 years old. The V gene is TRBV7-8, the J gene TRBJ1-6; weak D call: TRBD1 (5 bases). Sequencing was carried out using peripheral blood mononuclear cells (PBMCs). The CDR3 is CASSLAGTNFYNSPLHF. CDR3 DNA sequence: TGTGCCAGCAGCTTGGCAGGGACCAATTTTTATAATTCACCCCTCCACTTT. The complete variable domain, with remaining parts taken from reference TRBV7-8 and TRBJ1-6, reads GAGVSQSPRYKVAKRGQDVALRCDPISGHVSLFWYQQALGQGPEFLTYFQNEAQLDKSGLPSDRFFAERPEGSVSTLKIQRTQQEDSAVYLCASSLAGTNFYNSPLHFGNGTRLTVT.